One and the same sample provided the 28 T cell receptor beta chains below, sequenced in a study of T cells in Graves' hyperthyroidism and ophthalmopathy. There were TCR beta CDR3 regions amplified from RNA transcripts. HTBI primers were the set used in a first-round RT-PCR of the TCR CDR3. One entry per CDR3 protein results from TCRdb running MiXCR on the multiplex PCR reads. The profile covers about 350,000 distinct CDR3 sequences, with 15% to 20% appearing a single time and 15% to 19% taken by the ten largest. The sequencing input was blood. These receptors were obtained from a woman in her forties with Graves' ophthalmopathy.

This clonotype was seen repeatedly, ten times or more. The chain employs TRBV18 and TRBJ2-5, with D perhaps TRBD2 (5 bases). Germline V lookup: CDR1 KGHSH, CDR2 LQKENI. This CDR3 is built from 15 residues. Trimming pared 0 bases from V and 1 base from J, leaving 9 bases between. CDR3 DNA: TGTGCCAGCTCACCACCCGGGAAGGGCCAAGAGACCCAGTACTTC. It translates to CASSPPGKGQETQYF.

This clonotype was recorded many times. The chain employs TRBV27 and TRBJ1-5, with D possibly matching TRBD1 (5 bases). This CDR3 contains 14 residues. Germline-derived CDR1 and CDR2 are MNHEY and SMNVEV (reference sequence). The V end lost 5 bases, the J end lost 7 bases, and 15 bases lay between the germline ends. As DNA, the CDR3 is TGTGCCAGCAGTCCGTGGGGGTTCAACCAGCCCCAGCATTTT. The encoded protein is CASSPWGFNQPQHF.

In its sample, this clonotype was seen many times. The rearrangement joins TRBV19 to TRBJ1-1; D gene uncertain. Trimming pared 2 bases from V and 5 bases from J, leaving 9 bases between. The CDR3 consists of 13 residues. CDR1 and CDR2 (germline): LNHDA, SQIVND (reference sequence). The CDR3 DNA sequence: TGTGCCAGTAGTATAAGGGATAAGACTGAAGCTTTCTTT. Its translation is CASSIRDKTEAFF. Full variable domain (rest looked up from reference TRBV19 and TRBJ1-1): DGGITQSPKYLFRKEGQNVTLSCEQNLNHDAMYWYRQDPGQGLRLIYYSQIVNDFQKGDIAEGYSVSREKKESFPLTVTSAQKNPTAFYLCASSIRDKTEAFFGQGTRLTVV.

This clonotype was counted many times. The chain's CDR3 is CASSPPGQGGEAFF. For the CDR3, the DNA is TGTGCCAGCAGCCCCCCGGGACAGGGAGGGGAAGCTTTCTTT. The chain recombines TRBV7-9 with TRBJ1-1; 9 positions agree with TRBD1. With 5 bases clipped from V and 8 bases from J, the junction kept 9 bases outside the gene matches. There are 14 residues in the CDR3. From germline, CDR1 is SEHNR and CDR2 FQNEAQ (reference sequence).

This clonotype has ten or more counts. The chain carries TRBV20-1 and TRBJ1-2; 10 bases are shared with TRBD1. The germline CDR1 and CDR2 sequences are DFQATT and SNEGSKA (reference sequence). V lost 6 bases, J lost 6 bases, and 4 bases stayed unmatched. This CDR3 region has 12 residues. CDR3 DNA sequence: TGCAGTGCAAGGACAGGGGGGAATGGCTACACCTTC. It is translated as CSARTGGNGYTF.

This clonotype was observed at least ten times. The rearrangement uses TRBV9 and TRBJ2-3; possible D gene TRBD2, 6 bases. The germline V gene encodes CDR1 SGDLS and CDR2 YYNGEE. With 2 bases removed from V and 3 bases from J, the gap between germline ends came to 13 bases. The CDR3 length is 15 residues. The CDR3 sequence: CASSVAQGGTDTQYF. The CDR3 bases are TGTGCCAGCAGCGTTGCCCAAGGAGGGACAGATACGCAGTATTTT.

The chain has TRBV6-2 or TRBV6-3 and TRBJ2-7, with TRBD1 matching over 10 bases. The CDR3 has 16 residues. After removal of 0 bases from V and 3 bases from J, the junction contained 5 bases not matched to a gene. Looked up from germline, CDR1 is MNHEY and CDR2 is SVGEGT. DNA of the CDR3: TGTGCCAGCAGTTACTCGAGGTGGACAGGGGGCTACGAGCAGTACTTC. Translating it yields CASSYSRWTGGYEQYF.

This clonotype was recorded many times. It may be a read error: a sequence one base away is much more abundant. The chain links TRBV6-5 to TRBJ2-7; 8 bases fit TRBD2. Per germline, CDR1 MNHEY and CDR2 SVGAGI. The CDR3 covers 15 residues. In DNA, the CDR3 is TGTGCCGGCAGTTACTCGGCTAGCGGGTTATACGAGCAGTACTTC. It translates to CAGSYSASGLYEQYF.

This sequence joins TRBV7-2 and TRBJ2-7, with 9 bases that match TRBD2. The CDR3 consists of 14 residues. Germline lookup yields CDR1 SGHTA and CDR2 FQGNSA. V lost 5 bases and J lost 9; bases outside the gene matches: 11. In nucleotides, the CDR3 is TGTGCCAGCAGCCGTAGCGGGGGAACTAACGGGCAGTACTTC. It encodes CASSRSGGTNGQYF. Full variable domain (outside the CDR3, taken from reference TRBV7-2 and TRBJ2-7): GAGVSQSPSNKVTEKGKDVELRCDPISGHTALYWYRQSLGQGLEFLIYFQGNSAPDKSGLPSDRFSAERTGGSVSTLTIQRTQQEDSAVYLCASSRSGGTNGQYFGPGTRLTVT.

Many counts were recorded for this clonotype. This chain uses TRBV20-1 with TRBJ2-7; 8 bases align to TRBD2. V was pared by 0 bases and J by 4 bases, with 11 bases of the junction left unmatched. Looked up from germline, CDR1 is DFQATT and CDR2 is SNEGSKA (reference sequence). The CDR3 runs 16 residues. The CDR3 loop is CSARDPTSGDFYEQYF. The CDR3 bases are TGCAGTGCTAGAGATCCAACTAGCGGAGATTTTTACGAGCAGTACTTC.

Many counts were recorded for this clonotype. V gene TRBV28 combines with J gene TRBJ1-2; 7 bases align to TRBD1. With V trimmed by 5 bases and J by 7 bases, 13 bases remained unmatched. Germline V CDR1 and CDR2: MDHEN, SYDVKM. The CDR3 has 15 amino acids. The CDR3 DNA follows: TGTGCCAGCAGTCACCCCGGGACAGCGAGTTTTGGCTACACCTTC. Protein product: CASSHPGTASFGYTF.

In this sample, this clonotype turned up many times. Possible read error: a much larger clone is one base away. The rearrangement joins TRBV7-8 to TRBJ2-7; TRBD2 agrees at 8 bases. From germline, CDR1 is SGHVS and CDR2 FQNEAQ. V trimming: 6 bases; J trimming: 4 bases; junction bases outside the gene matches: 11. The length of the CDR3 is 15 residues. In DNA, the CDR3 is TGTGCCAGCAGACAAGAGGACGGGAGGGCTTACGAGCAGTACTTC. Protein sequence: CASRQEDGRAYEQYF.

The gene calls are TRBV5-1 and TRBJ2-7; TRBD2 matches 8 bases. This CDR3 spans 14 amino acids. CDR1 SGHRS and CDR2 YFSETQ come from the germline V gene. Germline trimming cut 3 bases from V and 7 bases from J; bases unmatched to any gene: 9. The CDR3 coding sequence is TGCGCCAGCAGCTCCCCCGGGGGGGCGGGGGAGCAGTACTTC. This gives the protein CASSSPGGAGEQYF.

The chain has TRBV12-3 or TRBV12-4 and TRBJ1-2; D is ambiguous. The CDR3 extends over 11 amino acids. The V end lost 8 bases, the J end lost 11 bases, and 15 bases lay between the germline ends. CDR3 nucleotides: TGTGCCAGCTCCCTTGGGATTGGGTACACCTTC. Protein sequence: CASSLGIGYTF.

This clonotype showed up many times. The chain uses TRBV19 and TRBJ1-2, with a weak D call TRBD1 (5 bases). Germline V CDR1 and CDR2: LNHDA, SQIVND (reference sequence). The CDR3 length is 18 residues. Between the trimmed V and J ends, which lost 4 bases and 4 bases, there was a span of 25 bases. The CDR3 nucleotides are TGTGCCAGTAGTAGATACCCCGGGACCCAGGGCCTAAGCTATGGCTACACCTTC. Translated: CASSRYPGTQGLSYGYTF. The variable domain in full, with the rest retrieved from reference TRBV19 and TRBJ1-2, is DGGITQSPKYLFRKEGQNVTLSCEQNLNHDAMYWYRQDPGQGLRLIYYSQIVNDFQKGDIAEGYSVSREKKESFPLTVTSAQKNPTAFYLCASSRYPGTQGLSYGYTFGSGTRLTVV.

This clonotype was recorded at least ten times. The V call is TRBV11-2, the J call TRBJ2-7; D ambiguous. The V gene's germline CDR1 is SGHAT and CDR2 FQNNGV. CDR3 length: 15 residues. Trimming shortened V by 3 bases and J by 6 bases, and 18 bases separated the two germline ends. CDR3 bases: TGTGCCAGCAGCTTCGGAACAACCCACCTCCCCGAGCAGTACTTC. Translating it yields CASSFGTTHLPEQYF.

Only one count was recorded for this clonotype. The chain combines TRBV10-3 with TRBJ2-7; the match to TRBD1 covers 8 bases. V lost 5 bases and J lost 7; bases outside the gene matches: 7. The length of the CDR3 is 13 residues. From germline, CDR1 is ENHRY and CDR2 SYGVKD. CDR3: CAISKGQAKEQYF. Here the CDR3 DNA reads TGTGCCATCAGTAAGGGACAGGCTAAGGAGCAGTACTTC.

In its sample, this clonotype was seen many times. The V call is TRBV11-1, the J call TRBJ2-7, with D perhaps TRBD2 (6 bases). This CDR3 region has 15 residues. The ends were cut back, 1 base at V and 5 bases at J, with 15 bases in the middle. From germline, CDR1 is SGHAT and CDR2 FQDESV (reference sequence). The CDR3: CASSLGMAGSNEQYF. The CDR3 region has the DNA TGTGCCAGCAGCTTAGGCATGGCGGGGTCTAACGAGCAGTACTTC. Full variable domain (rest looked up from reference TRBV11-1 and TRBJ2-7): EAEVAQSPRYKITEKSQAVAFWCDPISGHATLYWYRQILGQGPELLVQFQDESVVDDSQLPKDRFSAERLKGVDSTLKIQPAELGDSAMYLCASSLGMAGSNEQYFGPGTRLTVT.

Many counts were recorded for this clonotype. The chain couples TRBV6-1 to TRBJ2-7; 8 bases are shared with TRBD2. This CDR3 is 16 amino acids long. CDR1 and CDR2 (germline): MNHNS, SASEGT. V lost 5 bases to trimming and J lost 2 bases; unmatched junction nucleotides: 11. The CDR3 spells CASSRRGLAGTYEQYF. The CDR3 bases are TGTGCCAGCAGTCGCCGTGGCCTAGCGGGCACCTACGAGCAGTACTTC.

This clonotype appeared many times. This sequence joins TRBV12-3 or TRBV12-4 and TRBJ2-7; 8 bases match TRBD2. The CDR3 is 14 amino acids. The trim removed 3 bases at V and 7 bases at J, leaving 8 bases unmatched. The CDR3: CASSFRELAGEQYF. Written as DNA, the CDR3 is TGTGCCAGCAGTTTTAGGGAATTAGCGGGGGAGCAGTACTTC.

This clonotype was seen repeatedly, ten times or more. This rearrangement joins TRBV27 to TRBJ1-2; 9 nucleotides agree with TRBD1. The germline V gene has CDR1 MNHEY and CDR2 SMNVEV (reference sequence). This CDR3 spans 12 amino acids. Losses at the gene ends were 6 bases for V and 8 bases for J; bases not matched to a gene: 4. The CDR3 bases are TGTGCCAGCAGGGACAGGGGCGAAGGCTACACCTTC. Protein: CASRDRGEGYTF.

In DNA, the CDR3 is TGTGCCAGCAGCTTAAGTCGCTCTCAGACCCAGTACTTC. This encodes CASSLSRSQTQYF. The V and J genes are TRBV7-6 and TRBJ2-5; D gene uncertain. The V end was cut by 2 bases, the J end by 6 bases, with 10 bases between. This CDR3 region has 13 residues. CDR1 and CDR2 (germline): SGHVS, FNYEAQ.

Many counts were recorded for this clonotype. This chain joins TRBV25-1 and TRBJ2-7; 8 bases map to TRBD2. The CDR3 has 13 residues. Trimming took 10 bases from V and 4 from J; bases not matched to a gene: 9. In germline, CDR1 is MGHDK, CDR2 SYGVNS. This chain's CDR3 is CANSGGARYEQYF. CDR3 DNA: TGTGCCAATTCGGGGGGGGCTCGGTACGAGCAGTACTTC.

The rearrangement uses TRBV24-1 and TRBJ2-7; D not resolved. Germline CDR1 KGHDR, CDR2 SFDVKD. The CDR3 is 15 amino acids. V lost 2 bases and J 6 bases, leaving 16 bases between the germline ends. CDR3: CATSDSGPLPLEQYF. CDR3 in DNA: TGTGCCACCAGTGATTCCGGACCCCTTCCTCTCGAGCAGTACTTC.

Many counts were recorded for this clonotype. This chain joins TRBV5-1 and TRBJ2-7, with D possibly being TRBD1 (5 bases). Germline V gene lookup returns CDR1 SGHRS and CDR2 YFSETQ. The germline V and J ends were trimmed by 4 bases and 4 bases, with 15 bases remaining between them. This CDR3 is built from 14 residues. The CDR3 sequence: CASSAGVGAYEQYF. CDR3 in DNA: TGCGCCAGCAGCGCTGGGGTAGGGGCGTACGAGCAGTACTTC.

Many counts were recorded for this clonotype. The CDR3 is CASSQSPGQAAYEQYF. The CDR3 coding sequence is TGCGCCAGCAGCCAAAGTCCGGGACAGGCAGCCTACGAGCAGTACTTC. The chain carries TRBV4-1 and TRBJ2-7, with TRBD1 matching over 8 bases. Germline assignment: CDR1 MGHRA and CDR2 YSYEKL. The length of the CDR3 is 16 residues. V shed 2 bases, J shed 2 bases, and the junction held 8 bases outside the gene matches.

In its sample, this clonotype was seen many times. The V and J genes are TRBV10-3 and TRBJ2-7, with TRBD2 matching over 7 bases. CDR3 size: 13 residues. After removal of 6 bases from V and 5 bases from J, the junction contained 7 bases not matched to a gene. Germline assignment: CDR1 ENHRY and CDR2 SYGVKD. CDR3 amino acids: CAISGGSTHEQYF. Written as DNA, the CDR3 is TGTGCCATCAGCGGCGGGAGTACCCACGAGCAGTACTTC.

The table lists this clonotype with many counts. This rearrangement joins TRBV29-1 to TRBJ2-5, with unresolved D. This CDR3 region has 13 residues. Germline loops: CDR1 SQVTM, CDR2 ANQGSEA. Trimming took off 4 bases at V and 4 bases at J, with 13 bases between the two ends. DNA of the CDR3: TGCAGCGTTGGCCGGGCCCGTGGAGAGACCCAGTACTTC. Its translation is CSVGRARGETQYF.